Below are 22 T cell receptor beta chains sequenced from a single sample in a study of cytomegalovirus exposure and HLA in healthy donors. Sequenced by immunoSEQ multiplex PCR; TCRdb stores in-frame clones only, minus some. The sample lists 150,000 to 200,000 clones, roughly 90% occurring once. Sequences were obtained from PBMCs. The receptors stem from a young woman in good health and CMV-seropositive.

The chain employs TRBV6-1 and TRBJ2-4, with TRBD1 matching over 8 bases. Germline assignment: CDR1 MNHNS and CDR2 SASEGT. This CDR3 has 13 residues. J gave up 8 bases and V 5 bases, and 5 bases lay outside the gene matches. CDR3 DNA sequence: TGTGCCAGCAGTAACAGGGGGGTTGACATTCAGTACTTC. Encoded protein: CASSNRGVDIQYF.

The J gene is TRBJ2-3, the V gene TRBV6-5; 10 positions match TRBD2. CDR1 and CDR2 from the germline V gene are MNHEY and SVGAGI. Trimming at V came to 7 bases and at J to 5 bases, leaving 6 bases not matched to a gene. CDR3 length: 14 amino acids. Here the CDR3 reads CASIPSGRIDTQYF. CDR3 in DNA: TGTGCCAGCATCCCTAGCGGGAGAATAGATACGCAGTATTTT.

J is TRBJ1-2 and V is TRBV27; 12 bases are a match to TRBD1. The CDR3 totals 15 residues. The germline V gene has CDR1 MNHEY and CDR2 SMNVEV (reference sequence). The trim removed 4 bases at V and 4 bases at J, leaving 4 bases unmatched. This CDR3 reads CASSSPGQGAYGYTF. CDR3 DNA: TGTGCCAGCAGTTCTCCGGGACAGGGGGCCTATGGCTACACCTTC.

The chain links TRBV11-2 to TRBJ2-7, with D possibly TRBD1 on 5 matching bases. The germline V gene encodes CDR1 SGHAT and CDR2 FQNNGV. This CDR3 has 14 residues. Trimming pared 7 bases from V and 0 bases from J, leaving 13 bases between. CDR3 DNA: TGTGCCAGCAAAACTGGGGCCGGCTCCTACGAGCAGTACTTC. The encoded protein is CASKTGAGSYEQYF.

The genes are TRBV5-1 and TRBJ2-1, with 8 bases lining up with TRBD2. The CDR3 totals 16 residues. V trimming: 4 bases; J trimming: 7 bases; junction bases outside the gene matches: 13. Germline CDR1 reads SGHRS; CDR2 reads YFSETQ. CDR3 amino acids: CASSAGGSGRGNEQFF. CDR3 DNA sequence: TGCGCCAGCAGCGCCGGTGGGAGCGGGAGAGGGAATGAGCAGTTCTTC.

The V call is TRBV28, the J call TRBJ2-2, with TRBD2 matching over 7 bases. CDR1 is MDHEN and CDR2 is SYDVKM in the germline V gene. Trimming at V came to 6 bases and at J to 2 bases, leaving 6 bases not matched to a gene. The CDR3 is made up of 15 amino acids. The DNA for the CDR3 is TGTGCCAGCAGACCTAGCGGAATCAACACCGGGGAGCTGTTTTTT. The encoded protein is CASRPSGINTGELFF.

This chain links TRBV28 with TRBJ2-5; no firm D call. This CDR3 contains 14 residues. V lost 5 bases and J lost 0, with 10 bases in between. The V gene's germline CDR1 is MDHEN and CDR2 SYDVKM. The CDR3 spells CASSPWRYQETQYF. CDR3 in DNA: TGTGCCAGCAGTCCCTGGCGGTACCAAGAGACCCAGTACTTC. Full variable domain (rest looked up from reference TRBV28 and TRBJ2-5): DVKVTQSSRYLVKRTGEKVFLECVQDMDHENMFWYRQDPGLGLRLIYFSYDVKMKEKGDIPEGYSVSREKKERFSLILESASTNQTSMYLCASSPWRYQETQYFGPGTRLLVL.

The CDR3 spells CASTHPSSYEQYF. The CDR3 region has the DNA TGTGCCAGCACCCACCCGAGCTCCTACGAGCAGTACTTC. The genes are TRBV5-4 and TRBJ2-7; no clear D gene. This CDR3 spans 13 amino acids. V was clipped by 6 bases and J by 0 bases, with 10 bases between them. CDR1 is SGHNT and CDR2 is YYREEE in the germline V gene (reference sequence).

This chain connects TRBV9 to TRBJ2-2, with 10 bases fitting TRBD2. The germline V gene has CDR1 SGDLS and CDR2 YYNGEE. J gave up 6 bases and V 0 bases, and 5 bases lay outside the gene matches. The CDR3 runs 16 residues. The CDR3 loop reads CASSVVASGSSGELFF. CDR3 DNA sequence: TGTGCCAGCAGCGTAGTGGCTAGCGGGAGCTCCGGGGAGCTGTTTTTT.

The CDR3 DNA reads as TGTGCCAGCTCACCATCCCCAGGGGCCTACGAGCAGTACTTC. As protein: CASSPSPGAYEQYF. The V call is TRBV18, the J call TRBJ2-7; D possibly corresponds to TRBD1 (6 bases). This CDR3 is 14 amino acids long. Germline V CDR1 and CDR2: KGHSH, LQKENI. V was pared by 2 bases and J by 2 bases, with 10 bases between.

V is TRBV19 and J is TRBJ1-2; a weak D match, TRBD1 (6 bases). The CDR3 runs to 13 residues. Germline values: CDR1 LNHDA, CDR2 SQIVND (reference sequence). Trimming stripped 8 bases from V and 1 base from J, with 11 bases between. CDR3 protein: CASRTDLNYGYTF. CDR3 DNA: TGTGCCAGTCGGACAGACCTTAACTATGGCTACACCTTC.

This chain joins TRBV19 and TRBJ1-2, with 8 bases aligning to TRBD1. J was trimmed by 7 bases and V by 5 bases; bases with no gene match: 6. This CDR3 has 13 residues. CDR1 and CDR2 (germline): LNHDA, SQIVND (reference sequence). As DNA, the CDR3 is TGTGCCAGTAGTGGGGCAGGGGGCAGTGGCTACACCTTC. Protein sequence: CASSGAGGSGYTF.

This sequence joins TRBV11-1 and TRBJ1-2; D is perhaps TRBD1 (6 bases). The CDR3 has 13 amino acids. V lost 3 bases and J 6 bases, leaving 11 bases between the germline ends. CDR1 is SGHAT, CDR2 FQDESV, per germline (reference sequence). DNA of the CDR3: TGTGCCAGCAGCTTTAGTCAGGGGCATGGCTACACCTTC. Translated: CASSFSQGHGYTF.

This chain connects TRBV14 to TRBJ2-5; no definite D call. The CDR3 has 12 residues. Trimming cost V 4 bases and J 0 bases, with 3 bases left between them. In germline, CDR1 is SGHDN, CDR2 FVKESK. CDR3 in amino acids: CASSLNQETQYF. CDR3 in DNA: TGTGCCAGCAGCCTTAACCAAGAGACCCAGTACTTC.

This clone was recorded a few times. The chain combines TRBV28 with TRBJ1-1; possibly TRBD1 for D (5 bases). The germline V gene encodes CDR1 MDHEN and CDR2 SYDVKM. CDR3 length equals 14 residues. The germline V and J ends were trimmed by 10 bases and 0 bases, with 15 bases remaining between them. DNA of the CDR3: TGTGCCATCCGAGGTCGGGGGATGAACACTGAAGCTTTCTTT. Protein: CAIRGRGMNTEAFF.

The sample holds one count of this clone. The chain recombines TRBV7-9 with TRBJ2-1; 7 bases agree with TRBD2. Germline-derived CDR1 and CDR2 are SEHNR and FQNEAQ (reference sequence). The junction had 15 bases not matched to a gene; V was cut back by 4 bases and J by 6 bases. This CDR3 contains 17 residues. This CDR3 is CASSSPRGDGGANEQFF. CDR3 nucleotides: TGTGCCAGCAGCTCACCCCGGGGGGACGGAGGGGCCAATGAGCAGTTCTTC.

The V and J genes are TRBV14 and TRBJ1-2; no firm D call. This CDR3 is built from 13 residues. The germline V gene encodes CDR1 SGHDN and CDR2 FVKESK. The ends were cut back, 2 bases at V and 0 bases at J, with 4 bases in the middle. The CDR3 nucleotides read TGTGCCAGCAGCCAATATACTAACTATGGCTACACCTTC. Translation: CASSQYTNYGYTF.

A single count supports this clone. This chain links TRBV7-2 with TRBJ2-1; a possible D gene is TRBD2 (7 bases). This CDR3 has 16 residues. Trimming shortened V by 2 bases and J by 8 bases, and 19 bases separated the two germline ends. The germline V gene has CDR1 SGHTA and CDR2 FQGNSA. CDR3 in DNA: TGTGCCAGCAGCTTAAGGTCTCGCGGGGGCCTGGATGAGCAGTTCTTC. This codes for CASSLRSRGGLDEQFF.

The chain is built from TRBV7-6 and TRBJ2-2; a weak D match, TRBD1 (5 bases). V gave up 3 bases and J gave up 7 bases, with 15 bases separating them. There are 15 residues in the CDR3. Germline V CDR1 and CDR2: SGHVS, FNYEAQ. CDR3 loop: CASSLGQGGNGELFF. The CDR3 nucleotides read TGTGCCAGCAGCTTGGGCCAGGGCGGCAACGGGGAGCTGTTTTTT.

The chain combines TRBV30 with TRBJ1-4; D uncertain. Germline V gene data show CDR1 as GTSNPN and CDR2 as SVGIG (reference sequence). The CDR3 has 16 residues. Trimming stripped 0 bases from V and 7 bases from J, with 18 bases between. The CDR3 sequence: CAWSVGVTMGGEKLFF. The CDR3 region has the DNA TGTGCCTGGAGTGTCGGGGTTACCATGGGAGGTGAAAAACTGTTTTTT.

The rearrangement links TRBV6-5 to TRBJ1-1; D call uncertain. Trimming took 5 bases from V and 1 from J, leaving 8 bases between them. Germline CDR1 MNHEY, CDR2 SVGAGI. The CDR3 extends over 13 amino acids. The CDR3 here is CASSARENTEAFF. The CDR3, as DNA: TGTGCCAGCAGTGCGAGAGAGAACACTGAAGCTTTCTTT.

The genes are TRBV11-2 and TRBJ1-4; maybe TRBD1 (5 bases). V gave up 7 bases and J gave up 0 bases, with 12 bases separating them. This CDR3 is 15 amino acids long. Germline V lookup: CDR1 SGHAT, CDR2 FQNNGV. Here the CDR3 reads CASKGAFATNEKLFF. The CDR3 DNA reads TGTGCCAGCAAAGGGGCGTTCGCAACTAATGAAAAACTGTTTTTT. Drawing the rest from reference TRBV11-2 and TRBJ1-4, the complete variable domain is EAGVAQSPRYKIIEKRQSVAFWCNPISGHATLYWYQQILGQGPKLLIQFQNNGVVDDSQLPKDRFSAERLKGVDSTLKIQPAKLEDSAVYLCASKGAFATNEKLFFGSGTQLSVL.